The 2 T cell receptor beta chains given below trace back to one sample, sequenced in a study of blood T cell repertoires in COVID-19. TCRdb's copy holds only in-frame clones and misses some; the assay was immunoSEQ multiplex PCR. The sample comprises about 360,000 clones, 70% to 90% of which are singletons, and 7.1% rests with the top ten. Sequenced sample: peripheral blood. The receptors were gathered from a woman aged 55-69 years with COVID-19, enrolled during active disease.

The chain joins TRBV11-2 to TRBJ2-2; 7 bases align to TRBD2. The CDR3 covers 14 residues. Trimming at V came to 2 bases and at J to 6 bases, leaving 3 bases not matched to a gene. Looked up from germline, CDR1 is SGHAT and CDR2 is FQNNGV. The CDR3 nucleotides are TGTGCCAGCAGCTTATATGGGGGGGCCGGGGAGCTGTTTTTT. Translating it yields CASSLYGGAGELFF.

The genes are TRBV9 and TRBJ2-7; the D gene is possibly TRBD1 (5 bases). Germline V gives CDR1 SGDLS, CDR2 YYNGEE. The CDR3 has 15 amino acids. Trimming pared 0 bases from V and 2 bases from J, leaving 12 bases between. The CDR3 spells CASSVEPGLPYEQYF. The CDR3 region has the DNA TGTGCCAGCAGCGTAGAACCAGGGCTGCCCTACGAGCAGTACTTC.